Each of the 9 T cell receptor beta chains below was sequenced from the same sample in a study of cytomegalovirus exposure and HLA in healthy donors. The PCR contained 60 Vbeta and 13 Jbeta primers. Here immunoSEQ multiplex PCR was the method, and the copy in TCRdb shows in-frame clones only, minus some. This sample has around 150,000 clones, with about three quarters found just once. Sequenced sample: PBMCs. The receptors shown here come from a man younger than 35 in good health and CMV-seronegative.

This chain uses TRBV6-5 with TRBJ1-2; D unclear. Germline V lookup: CDR1 MNHEY, CDR2 SVGAGI. V was clipped by 5 bases and J by 0 bases, with 13 bases between them. CDR3 length: 15 residues. The CDR3 nucleotides read TGTGCCAGCAGTCCCATGGAGGGCTCTAACTATGGCTACACCTTC. As protein: CASSPMEGSNYGYTF.

This chain links TRBV7-8 with TRBJ2-5; TRBD1 matches at 8 bases. Germline V gene data show CDR1 as SGHVS and CDR2 as FQNEAQ. V gave up 5 bases and J gave up 4 bases; unmatched junction bases: 3. The CDR3 extends over 13 amino acids. As DNA, the CDR3 is TGTGCCAGCAGCATACAGGGGGGAGAGACCCAGTACTTC. Protein: CASSIQGGETQYF.

This clone has only a few counts. The rearrangement joins TRBV27 to TRBJ2-1, with 9 bases matching TRBD1. The CDR3 length is 24 residues. CDR1 is MNHEY, CDR2 SMNVEV, per germline (reference sequence). With 5 bases clipped from V and 0 bases from J, the junction kept 29 bases outside the gene matches. The CDR3, as DNA: TGTGCCAGCAGTCGCGAACCACCTATTGGACAGGGGCGATACGAACCCATCTCCTACAATGAGCAGTTCTTC. It encodes CASSREPPIGQGRYEPISYNEQFF.

The genes are TRBV27 and TRBJ2-7, with a tentative D call TRBD2 (6 bases). The CDR3 sequence is 15 residues long. CDR1 MNHEY and CDR2 SMNVEV come from the germline V gene (reference sequence). Trimming cost V 8 bases and J 7 bases, with 24 bases left between them. This CDR3 is CASSRESSARAEQYF. CDR3 coding DNA: TGTGCCAGCTCGCGGGAATCCAGTGCCAGGGCGGAGCAGTACTTC.

The J gene is TRBJ1-2, the V gene TRBV29-1; TRBD1 matches at 8 bases. The CDR3 is 14 amino acids. Germline lookup yields CDR1 SQVTM and CDR2 ANQGSEA. The V segment lost 1 base and the J segment 2 bases; nucleotides outside the gene matches: 3. The CDR3 reads CSVEGDRPNYGYTF. DNA for the CDR3: TGCAGCGTTGAAGGGGACAGGCCCAACTATGGCTACACCTTC.

The sample holds one count of this clone. The chain joins TRBV6-4 to TRBJ2-7, with 9 bases identical to TRBD1. In germline, CDR1 is MRHNA, CDR2 SNTAGT. Trimming took 6 bases from V and 1 from J; bases not matched to a gene: 10. The CDR3 consists of 16 residues. The CDR3: CASSYSQGARSYEQYF. The DNA of the CDR3 is TGTGCCAGCAGCTACTCACAGGGGGCGAGGTCCTACGAGCAGTACTTC.

The rearrangement uses TRBV29-1 and TRBJ2-2, with 9 nucleotides matching TRBD2. Looked up from germline, CDR1 is SQVTM and CDR2 is ANQGSEA. V shed 3 bases, J shed 2 bases, and the junction held 4 bases outside the gene matches. CDR3 size: 15 residues. CDR3 protein: CSVEGGLANTGELFF. In DNA form, the CDR3 reads TGCAGCGTTGAGGGGGGACTAGCTAACACCGGGGAGCTGTTTTTT.

The chain combines TRBV27 with TRBJ1-1; TRBD1 agrees at 7 bases. J was trimmed by 2 bases and V by 2 bases; bases with no gene match: 5. The CDR3 loop spans 15 amino acids. In germline, CDR1 is MNHEY, CDR2 SMNVEV (reference sequence). In DNA, the CDR3 is TGTGCCAGCAGTTTAGGGGGACAGCCAAACACTGAAGCTTTCTTT. As protein: CASSLGGQPNTEAFF.

About this clone itself: The identical CDR3 is also encoded by other nucleotide sequences in the sample. The chain joins TRBV5-1 to TRBJ2-7; D gene uncertain. Trimming stripped 0 bases from V and 2 bases from J, with 3 bases between. CDR3 length: 12 amino acids. CDR1 and CDR2 (germline): SGHRS, YFSETQ. CDR3: CASSLDTYEQYF. CDR3 nucleotide sequence: TGCGCCAGCAGCTTGGACACCTACGAGCAGTACTTC.